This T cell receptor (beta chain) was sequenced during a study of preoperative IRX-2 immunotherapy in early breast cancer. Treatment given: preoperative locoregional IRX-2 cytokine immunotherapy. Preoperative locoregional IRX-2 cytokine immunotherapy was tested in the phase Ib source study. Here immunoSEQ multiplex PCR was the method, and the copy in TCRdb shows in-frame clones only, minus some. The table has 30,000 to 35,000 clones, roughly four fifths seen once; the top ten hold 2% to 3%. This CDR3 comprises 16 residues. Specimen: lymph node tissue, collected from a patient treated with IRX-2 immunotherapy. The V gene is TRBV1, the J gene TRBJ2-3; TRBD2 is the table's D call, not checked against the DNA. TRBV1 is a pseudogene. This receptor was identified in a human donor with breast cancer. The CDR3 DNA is TGCGCCAGCAGCCAAGATGCGGCAGGGAGGTTAGATACGCAGTATTTT. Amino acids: CASSQDAAGRLDTQYF.